Listed here is a single TCR beta chain. Its target antigen remains unknown. Within one base of it there is no much larger clone, and no base qualities were kept. TCRbeta CDR3 regions were amplified from genomic DNA by means of the immunoSEQ Assay, a bias-controlled multiplex PCR. As for how the authors treated the data: Nucleated cell counts per sample were estimated from amplification of reference gene primers within the assay. To quantify the absolute abundance of each unique TCRbeta CDR3 rearrangement, sequence reads were collapsed and filtered. Productive Simpson clonality was computed per sample as the square root of Simpson's diversity index over productive rearrangements. Sourced from immuneACCESS, this table was stored by TCRdb with only in-frame sequences that have V and J called. A share of the clones is absent; for the studies checked, an unresolved V gene accounts for under half, and the remainder has no known explanation. V and J calls and clone size are copied from that table; D and trimming were computed from the DNA. This sample has 35,000 to 45,000 clones in its table, and about 90% of those were observed once. The ten largest clones add up to 4.5% to 7% of the sample.

These data come from a study of blood T cell repertoires in COVID-19 (dated by TCRdb to 2018 to 2021). General notes on the study: The collaborator samples originated in the United States, Italy and Spain and spanned the acute and convalescent phases of COVID-19. Deeply sampled blood TCRbeta repertoires from subjects exposed to, actively infected with, or recovered from COVID-19 were included in the dataset. The samples were drawn from the first 160 participants of the ongoing ImmuneRACE study and from 950 to 1,500 subjects provided by 6 global collaborators. Where available, HLA class I and class II types were obtained from metadata supplied by the sample provider rather than from assay-based typing. A freely available public database, intended as a resource for researchers studying the immune response to SARS-CoV-2, is where the repertoires were released. Nearly every sample came with metadata listing a de-identified subject ID, COVID-19 status, age in years and sex. The prospective study material was composed of cDNA or gDNA derived from T cells, B-cell-depleted T cells, or PBMCs.

Collaborating institutions collected whole blood in K2EDTA tubes following their own protocols. For TCRbeta analysis, collaborators shipped samples as frozen whole blood, isolated PBMCs, or DNA extracted from either of those sample types. CDR1 LNHDA and CDR2 SQIVND are derived from the germline V gene (reference sequence). Counted from cysteine to phenylalanine, this CDR3 has 15 amino acids. Only CDR3 DNA is held: 45 bases, read in frame from base 1. Trimming removed 3 bases from V and 2 bases from J, leaving 14 bases between the germline ends. Overall study outcomes, separate from this receptor: How much clinical and demographic metadata was included differed by source and by participant, and the metadata was provided uncurated.

The sample was peripheral blood. Rearrangement joined TRBV19 to TRBJ2-7, and the D gene may be TRBD1, 7 bases matching. The TCR originated in a woman older than 75 with acute or convalescent COVID-19. The nucleotides are TGTGCCAGTAGTATGGAGGGGGCGAGTCCCTACGAGCAGTACTTC. This yields the protein CASSMEGASPYEQYF.